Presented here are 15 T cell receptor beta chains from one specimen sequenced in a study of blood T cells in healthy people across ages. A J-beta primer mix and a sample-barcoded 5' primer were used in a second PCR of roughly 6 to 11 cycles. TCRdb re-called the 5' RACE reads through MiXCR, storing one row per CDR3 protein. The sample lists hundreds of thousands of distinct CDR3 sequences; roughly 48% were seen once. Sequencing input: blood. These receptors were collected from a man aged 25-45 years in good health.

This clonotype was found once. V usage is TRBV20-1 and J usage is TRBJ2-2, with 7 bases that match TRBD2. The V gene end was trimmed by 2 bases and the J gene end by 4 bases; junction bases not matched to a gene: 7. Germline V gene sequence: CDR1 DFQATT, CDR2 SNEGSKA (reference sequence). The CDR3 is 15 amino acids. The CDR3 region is CSARISGVITGELFF. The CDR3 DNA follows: TGCAGTGCTAGAATCAGCGGGGTCATCACCGGGGAGCTGTTTTTT.

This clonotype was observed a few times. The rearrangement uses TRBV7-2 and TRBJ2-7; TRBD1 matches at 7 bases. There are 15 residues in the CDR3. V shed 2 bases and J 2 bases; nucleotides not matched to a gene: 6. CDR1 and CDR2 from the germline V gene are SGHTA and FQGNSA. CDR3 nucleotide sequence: TGTGCCAGCAGCTTAATCAGACAGGGAGCCTACGAGCAGTACTTC. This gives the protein CASSLIRQGAYEQYF.

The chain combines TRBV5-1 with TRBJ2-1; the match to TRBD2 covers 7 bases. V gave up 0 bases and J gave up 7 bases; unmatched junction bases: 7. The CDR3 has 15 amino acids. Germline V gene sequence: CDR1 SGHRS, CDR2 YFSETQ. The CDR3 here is CASSLGRAGQNEQFF. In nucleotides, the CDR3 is TGCGCCAGCAGCTTGGGACGAGCGGGGCAGAATGAGCAGTTCTTC.

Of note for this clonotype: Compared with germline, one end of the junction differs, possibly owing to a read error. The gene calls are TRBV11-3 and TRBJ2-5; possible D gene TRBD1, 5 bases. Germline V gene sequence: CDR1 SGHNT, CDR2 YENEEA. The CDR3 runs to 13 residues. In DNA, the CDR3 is TGTGCCCGCAGCTTACACAGGCAAGAGACCCAGTACTTC. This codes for CARSLHRQETQYF.

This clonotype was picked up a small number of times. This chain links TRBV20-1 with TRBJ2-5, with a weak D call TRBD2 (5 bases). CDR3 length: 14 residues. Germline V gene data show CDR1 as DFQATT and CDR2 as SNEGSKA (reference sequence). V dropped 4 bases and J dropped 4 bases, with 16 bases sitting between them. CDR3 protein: CSATLIRGTETQYF. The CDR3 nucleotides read TGCAGTGCTACCCTGATCCGGGGAACAGAGACCCAGTACTTC.

As DNA, the CDR3 is TGTGCCAGCAGCTCCCGGACAGGGGAGTGGGGTGAAAAACTGTTTTTT. Translated: CASSSRTGEWGEKLFF. The V and J genes are TRBV7-9 and TRBJ1-4; 9 positions match TRBD1. The ends lost 4 bases at V and 7 bases at J; junction bases unmatched: 10. Germline CDR1 reads SEHNR; CDR2 reads FQNEAQ (reference sequence). This CDR3 is built from 16 residues.

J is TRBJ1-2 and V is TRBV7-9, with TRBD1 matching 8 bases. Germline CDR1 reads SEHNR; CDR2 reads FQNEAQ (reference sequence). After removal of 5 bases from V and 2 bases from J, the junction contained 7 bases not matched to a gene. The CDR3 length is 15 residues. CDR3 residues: CASSPPDRVNYGYTF. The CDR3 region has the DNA TGTGCCAGCAGCCCACCGGACAGGGTCAACTATGGCTACACCTTC.

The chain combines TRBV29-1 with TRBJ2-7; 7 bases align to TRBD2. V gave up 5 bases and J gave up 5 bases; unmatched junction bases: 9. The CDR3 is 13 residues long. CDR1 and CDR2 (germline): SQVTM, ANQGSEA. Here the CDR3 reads CSVLRGTTDEQYF. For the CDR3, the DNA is TGCAGCGTTCTTCGAGGGACTACCGACGAGCAGTACTTC.

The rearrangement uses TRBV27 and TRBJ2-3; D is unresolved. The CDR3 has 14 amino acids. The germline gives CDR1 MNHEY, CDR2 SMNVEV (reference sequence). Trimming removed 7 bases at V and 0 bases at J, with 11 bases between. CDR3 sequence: CASKVLSSTDTQYF. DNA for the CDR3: TGTGCCAGCAAGGTACTGTCTAGCACAGATACGCAGTATTTT.

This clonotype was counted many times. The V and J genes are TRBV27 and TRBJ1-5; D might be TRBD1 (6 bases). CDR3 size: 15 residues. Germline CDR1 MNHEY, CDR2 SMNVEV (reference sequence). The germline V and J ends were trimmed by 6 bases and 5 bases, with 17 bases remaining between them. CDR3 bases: TGTGCCAGCAGAACGGGACAATCCCCCGATCAGCCCCAGCATTTT. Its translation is CASRTGQSPDQPQHF.

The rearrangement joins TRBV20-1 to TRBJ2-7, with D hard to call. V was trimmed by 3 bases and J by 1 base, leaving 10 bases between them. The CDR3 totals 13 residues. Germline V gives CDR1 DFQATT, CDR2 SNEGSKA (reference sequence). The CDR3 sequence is CSASGSRSYEQYF. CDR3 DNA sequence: TGCAGTGCTAGTGGCTCTAGGTCCTACGAGCAGTACTTC.

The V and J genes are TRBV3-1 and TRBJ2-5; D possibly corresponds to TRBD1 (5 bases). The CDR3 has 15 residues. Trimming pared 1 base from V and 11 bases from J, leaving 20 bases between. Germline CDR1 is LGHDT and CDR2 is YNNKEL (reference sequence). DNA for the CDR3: TGTGCCAGCAGCCAAGTGGCAGGGTTAAACTACGTGCAGTACTTC. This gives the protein CASSQVAGLNYVQYF.

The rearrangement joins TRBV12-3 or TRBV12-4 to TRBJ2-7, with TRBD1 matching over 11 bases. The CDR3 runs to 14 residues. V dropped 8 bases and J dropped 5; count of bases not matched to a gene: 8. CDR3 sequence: CASSDSGQGDEQYF. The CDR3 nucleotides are TGTGCCAGCTCGGACTCGGGACAGGGGGACGAGCAGTACTTC.

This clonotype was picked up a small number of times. CDR3 sequence (DNA): TGTGCCAGGAGACCCTCCGGGAGCTACGAGCAGTACTTC. This translates into CARRPSGSYEQYF. The chain links TRBV2 to TRBJ2-7, with a tentative D call TRBD2 (6 bases). Between the trimmed V and J ends, which lost 9 bases and 3 bases, there was a span of 15 bases. There are 13 residues in the CDR3. CDR1 is SNHLY and CDR2 is FYNNEI in the germline V gene.

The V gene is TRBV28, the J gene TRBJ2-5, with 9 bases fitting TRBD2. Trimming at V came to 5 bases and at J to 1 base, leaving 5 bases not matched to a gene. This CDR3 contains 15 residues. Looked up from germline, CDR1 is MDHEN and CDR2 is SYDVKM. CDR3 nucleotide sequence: TGTGCCAGCAGTAGTAGCGGGAGTGGCCAAGAGACCCAGTACTTC. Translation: CASSSSGSGQETQYF.